These 6 T cell receptor beta chains were sequenced from one sample in a study of T cell repertoires in cytomegalovirus infection. Their antigen targets remain unknown. TCRdb called the reads again in MiXCR, with one record for every CDR3 protein. Counted here are around 900,000 distinct CDR3 sequences, around 32% occurring once; the ten biggest clones make up roughly an eighth. The material was cultured CD8+ T cells from PBMCs, obtained from culture after CMV antigen stimulation. The receptors come from a human donor in good health (CMV status not recorded). Some clones in this sample may be carry-over from other donors' samples.

The J gene is TRBJ1-4, the V gene TRBV7-4; 9 nucleotides agree with TRBD1. The length of the CDR3 is 14 residues. J gave up 2 bases and V 8 bases, and 3 bases lay outside the gene matches. Germline CDR1 SGHVT, CDR2 SQSDAQ. CDR3 DNA sequence: TGTGCCAGCTGGGACAGGGATACTAATGAAAAACTGTTTTTT. Translation: CASWDRDTNEKLFF.

The gene calls are TRBV7-9 and TRBJ1-2, with 8 positions matching TRBD1. V trimming: 5 bases; J trimming: 8 bases; junction bases outside the gene matches: 7. Germline CDR1 reads SEHNR; CDR2 reads FQNEAQ (reference sequence). The CDR3 is made up of 13 amino acids. The DNA of the CDR3 is TGTGCCAGCAGCCAAGACAGGGGTGAGGGCTACACCTTC. Its protein product is CASSQDRGEGYTF.

J is TRBJ1-2 and V is TRBV6-2 or TRBV6-3; D remains unclear. With 2 bases removed from V and 5 bases from J, the gap between germline ends came to 9 bases. Per the germline V gene, CDR1 is MNHEY and CDR2 is SVGEGT. This CDR3 spans 13 amino acids. The CDR3 nucleotides read TGTGCCAGCAGTTACCCGCCCCGTTATGGCTACACCTTC. This gives the protein CASSYPPRYGYTF.

With respect to this clonotype: The junction and the germline gene differ at one end; a read error may be behind it. The chain carries TRBV28 and TRBJ2-2, with 8 positions matching TRBD2. This CDR3 is built from 16 residues. Germline-derived CDR1 and CDR2 are MDHEN and SYDVKM. CDR3 sequence (DNA): TGTGTCAGCTACGAGAGGAAGACTAGCGATTCCGGGGAGCTGTTTTTT. This gives the protein CVSYERKTSDSGELFF.

This clonotype was observed a handful of times. The chain links TRBV2 to TRBJ2-2; TRBD1 might be the D (5 bases). Germline V lookup: CDR1 SNHLY, CDR2 FYNNEI. The CDR3 totals 15 residues. Trimming shortened V by 6 bases and J by 4 bases, and 15 bases separated the two germline ends. The CDR3 here is CASRAKRQITGELFF. In DNA, the CDR3 is TGTGCCAGCAGAGCCAAGAGACAGATCACCGGGGAGCTGTTTTTT.

This clonotype was seen a few times. The CDR3 coding sequence is TGCGCCAGCAGTGATCTCCAGGGGACCTATGGCTACACCTTC. It codes for CASSDLQGTYGYTF. The chain is built from TRBV10-2 and TRBJ1-2; maybe TRBD1 (6 bases). Germline loops: CDR1 WSHSY, CDR2 SAAADI. V was shortened by 3 bases and J by 4 bases, with 12 bases between the two germline ends. This CDR3 region has 14 residues.